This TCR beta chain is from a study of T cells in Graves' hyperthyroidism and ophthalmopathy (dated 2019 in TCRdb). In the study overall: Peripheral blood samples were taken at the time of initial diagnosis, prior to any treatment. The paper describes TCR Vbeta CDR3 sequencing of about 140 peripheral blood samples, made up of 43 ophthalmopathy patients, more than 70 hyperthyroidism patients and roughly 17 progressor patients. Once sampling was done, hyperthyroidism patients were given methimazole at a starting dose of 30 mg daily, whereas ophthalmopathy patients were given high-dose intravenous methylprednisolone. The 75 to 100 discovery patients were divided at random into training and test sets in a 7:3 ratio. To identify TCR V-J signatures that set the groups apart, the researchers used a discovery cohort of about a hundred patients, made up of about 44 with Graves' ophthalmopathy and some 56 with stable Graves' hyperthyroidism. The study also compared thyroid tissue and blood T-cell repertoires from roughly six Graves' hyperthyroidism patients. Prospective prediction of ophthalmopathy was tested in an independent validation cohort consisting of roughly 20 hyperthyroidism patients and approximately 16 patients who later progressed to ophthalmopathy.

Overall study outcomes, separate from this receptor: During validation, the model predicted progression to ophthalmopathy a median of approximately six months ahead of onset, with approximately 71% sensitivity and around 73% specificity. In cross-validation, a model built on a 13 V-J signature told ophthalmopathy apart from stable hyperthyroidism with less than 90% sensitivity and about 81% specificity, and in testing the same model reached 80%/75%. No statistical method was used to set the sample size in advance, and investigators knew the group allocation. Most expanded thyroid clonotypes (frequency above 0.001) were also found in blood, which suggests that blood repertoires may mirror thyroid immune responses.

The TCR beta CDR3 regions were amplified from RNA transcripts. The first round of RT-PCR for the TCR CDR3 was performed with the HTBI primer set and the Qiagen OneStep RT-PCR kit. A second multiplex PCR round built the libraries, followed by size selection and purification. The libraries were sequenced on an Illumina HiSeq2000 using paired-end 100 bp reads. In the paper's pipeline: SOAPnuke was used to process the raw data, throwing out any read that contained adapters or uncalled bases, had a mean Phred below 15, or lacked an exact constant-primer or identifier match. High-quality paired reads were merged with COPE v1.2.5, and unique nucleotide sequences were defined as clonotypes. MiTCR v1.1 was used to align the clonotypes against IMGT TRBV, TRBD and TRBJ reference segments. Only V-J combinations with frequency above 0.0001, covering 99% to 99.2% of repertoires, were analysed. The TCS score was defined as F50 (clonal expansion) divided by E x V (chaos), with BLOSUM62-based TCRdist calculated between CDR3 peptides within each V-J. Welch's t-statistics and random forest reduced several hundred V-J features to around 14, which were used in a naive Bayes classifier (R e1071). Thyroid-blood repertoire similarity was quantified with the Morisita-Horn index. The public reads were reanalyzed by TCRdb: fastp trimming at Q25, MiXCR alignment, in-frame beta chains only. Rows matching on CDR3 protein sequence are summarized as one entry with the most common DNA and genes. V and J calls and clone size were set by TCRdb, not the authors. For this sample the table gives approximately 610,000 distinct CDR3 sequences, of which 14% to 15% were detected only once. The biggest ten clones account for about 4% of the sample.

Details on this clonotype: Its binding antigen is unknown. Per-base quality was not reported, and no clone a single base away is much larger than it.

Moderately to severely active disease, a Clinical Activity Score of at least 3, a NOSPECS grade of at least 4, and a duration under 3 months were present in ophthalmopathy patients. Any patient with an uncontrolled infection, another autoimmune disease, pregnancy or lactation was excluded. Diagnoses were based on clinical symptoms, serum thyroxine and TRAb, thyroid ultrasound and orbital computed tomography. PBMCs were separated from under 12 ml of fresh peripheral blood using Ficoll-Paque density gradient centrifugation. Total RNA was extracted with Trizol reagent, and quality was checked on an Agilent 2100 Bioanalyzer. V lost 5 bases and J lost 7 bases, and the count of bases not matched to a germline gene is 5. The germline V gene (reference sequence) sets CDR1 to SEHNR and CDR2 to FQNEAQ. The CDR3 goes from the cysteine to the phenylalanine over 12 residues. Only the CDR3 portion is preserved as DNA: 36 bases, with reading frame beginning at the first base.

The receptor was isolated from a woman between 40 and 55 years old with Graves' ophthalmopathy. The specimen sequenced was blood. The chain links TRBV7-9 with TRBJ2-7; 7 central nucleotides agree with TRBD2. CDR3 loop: CASSERGWEQYF. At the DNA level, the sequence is TGTGCCAGCAGCGAGCGGGGCTGGGAGCAGTACTTC.